Described below is a single T cell receptor (beta chain) sequence and its context. Data came from immunoSEQ multiplex PCR; TCRdb stores just in-frame clones and leaves some out. The sample lists some 39,000 clones; 90% to 95% were seen once. This record comes from a study of blood T cell repertoires in COVID-19. Across the whole study: The United States, Italy and Spain supplied acute and convalescent COVID-19 samples. The cDNA or gDNA used as material had been derived from T cells, B-cell-depleted T cells, or PBMCs.

The CDR3 totals 15 residues. The V gene end was trimmed by 0 bases and the J gene end by 5 bases; junction bases not matched to a gene: 9. The V gene's germline CDR1 is GTSNPN and CDR2 SVGIG (reference sequence). The receptor was isolated from a human donor in a cohort sampled during active COVID-19. The sample consisted of peripheral blood. The chain combines TRBV30 with TRBJ2-7, with 8 nucleotides matching TRBD2. The CDR3 nucleotides are TGTGCCTGGAGTGTACTTAGGGCTAGCGGGCACGAGCAGTACTTC. It specifies CAWSVLRASGHEQYF.